This record covers a single T cell receptor (beta chain). Its antigen is still unknown. CDR1 is SGHRS, CDR2 YFSETQ, per germline. The length of the CDR3 is 13 residues. The V end lost 4 bases, the J end lost 7 bases, and 11 bases lay between the germline ends. Here immunoSEQ multiplex PCR was the method, and the copy in TCRdb shows in-frame clones only, minus some. The data hold about 2.3 million clones, with 92% observed a single time. The sample originates from a study of shared clonotypes between healthy human individuals. Study background: Donor composition was two women and a few men, aged 18 to 49.

Broader study findings: Generally, estimated richness proved larger in naive subsets than it did in memory subsets.

The receptor was isolated from a man aged 18 to 35 in good health. Some clones in this sample may be carry-over from other donors' samples. The material sequenced was naive CD4+ T cells from PBMCs. Subset defined: CD45RA+ positively selected. V gene TRBV5-1 combines with J gene TRBJ1-4; TRBD1 is a possible D gene (6 bases). The CDR3 sequence: CASSRTVSEKLFF. For the CDR3, the DNA is TGCGCCAGCAGCCGGACAGTTAGTGAAAAACTGTTTTTT.